Sequencing of this T cell receptor (beta chain) was carried out in a study of persistence of HIV-infected CD4 T cells. For the study at large: Isolated cells were CMV- and HIV-1 Gag-responding CD4+ T cells.

Overlapping HIV-1 Gag 15-mer peptides at 0.8 to 1 ug per peptide per mL were used. Sorted nonresponding memory CD4+ T cells were CD40L-negative, CD69-negative, CD45RO-high. Study-wide findings and caveats: The rare CMV-responding cells with HIV-1 proviruses were not separately TCR-sequenced.

Sequencing used immunoSEQ version 4 in survey mode. Sequenced by immunoSEQ multiplex PCR; TCRdb stores in-frame clones only, minus some. The sample has approximately 32,000 clones, about four fifths seen once. Comments on this clone: Its antigen is unknown.

V dropped 2 bases and J dropped 0 bases, with 11 bases sitting between them. CDR3 size: 15 residues. Germline CDR1 reads GTSNPN; CDR2 reads SVGIG (reference sequence). The V and J genes are TRBV30 and TRBJ1-5, with D perhaps TRBD1 (5 bases). The receptor was isolated from an adult woman with HIV who was CMV-seropositive. This specimen was CD4+ T cells sorted from PBMCs after approximately 19-hour stimulation, taken from a patient who received antiretroviral therapy. This CDR3 is CAWSPPGDSNQPQHF. The CDR3 DNA is TGTGCCTGGAGTCCACCGGGGGATAGCAATCAGCCCCAGCATTTT.